Given below is one T cell receptor beta chain in context. Its specificity is unknown. CDR1 and CDR2 (germline): KGHDR, SFDVKD. The germline V and J ends were trimmed by 6 bases and 0 bases, with 14 bases remaining between them. The CDR3 contains 16 residues. In TCRdb, the reads were re-called with MiXCR into one record per CDR3 protein. The data show about 220,000 distinct CDR3 sequences, approximately 40% seen once. This entry belongs to a study of T cell repertoires in cytomegalovirus infection. The chain uses TRBV24-1 and TRBJ1-5; a possible D gene is TRBD1 (5 bases). This TCR was recovered from a human donor in good health (CMV status not recorded). Some clones in this sample may be carry-over from other donors' samples. Material: CD8+ T cells from cultured PBMCs, obtained from culture after CMV antigen stimulation. The CDR3 spells CATSSGQGFSNQPQHF. The CDR3 DNA follows: TGTGCCACCAGTAGTGGGCAGGGATTTAGCAATCAGCCCCAGCATTTT.